This T cell receptor beta chain came from a study of T cells in localized non-small cell lung cancer. Broader study findings: Only one tumor region went through sequencing, so heterogeneity may still be there. An association was observed between higher blood T cell density and longer overall survival. In adjacent lung appeared a median about 58 of the top 100 tumor clones. Maximal T cell clonality occurred in uninvolved adjacent lung, with tumor ranking below it.

Per germline, CDR1 LNHDA and CDR2 SQIVND (reference sequence). This CDR3 has 17 residues. V trimming: 5 bases; J trimming: 0 bases; junction bases outside the gene matches: 9. Comment on this clone: Its antigen remains unidentified.

Assay: immunoSEQ multiplex PCR; the TCRdb copy retains only in-frame clones and omits some. The sample consists of around 19,000 clones, around 90% of them appearing once. J is TRBJ1-5 and V is TRBV19; 8 nucleotides align to TRBD1. This sample comprised peripheral blood, obtained before any cancer treatment. This TCR derives from a woman aged 40-70 years with stage I lung adenocarcinoma. CDR3: CASSARTGYYSNQPQHF. The CDR3 DNA is TGTGCCAGTAGTGCCCGGACAGGGTATTATAGCAATCAGCCCCAGCATTTT.